This T cell receptor (beta chain) was recorded in a study of tissue T cells after allogeneic stem cell transplantation. With V trimmed by 6 bases and J by 2 bases, 6 bases remained unmatched. This CDR3 has 15 residues. Germline CDR1 SGHTA, CDR2 FQGNSA. This table comes from immunoSEQ multiplex PCR, and its TCRdb copy is limited to in-frame clones, with some not included. The sample consists of about 9,800 clones, 50% to 80% of them appearing once. The sample here was tissue from the stomach, taken at autopsy. V and J are TRBV7-2 and TRBJ1-5; 8 bases agree with TRBD1. The sequence derives from a male donor aged 60 or over with lung cancer. The CDR3 region has the DNA TGTGCCAGCAGAGCAGGGGGCGCGGGCAATCAGCCCCAGCATTTT. Its translation: CASRAGGAGNQPQHF.